The text below deals with one TCR beta chain. A clone one base away is much larger, so this may be a read error. This record comes from a study of regulatory T cells in long-lasting Graves disease. HTBI primers from iRepertoire and Arm-PCR of CDR3 regions yielded the TCR beta libraries. In the authors' workflow: Detected in the samples were 62 TRBV and approximately 14 TRBJ segments. MiXCR, applied by TCRdb to the multiplex PCR reads, yields one record per CDR3 protein. For this entry, the V and J calls and clone size follow TCRdb and not the study's own pipeline. The sample carries roughly 400,000 distinct CDR3 sequences, over 20% recorded once. Time point meaning: persistent/refractory GD, antithyroid drugs over 5 years with positive TRAb. The TCR library was made from RNA that had been extracted from PBMCs in TRIzol. In each case, Graves' disease was diagnosed per American Thyroid Association guidelines.

From germline, CDR1 is MNHEY and CDR2 SMNVEV (reference sequence). This CDR3 is 13 amino acids long. The TCR was taken from a female donor with Graves disease. Sequences were derived from peripheral blood mononuclear cells (PBMCs), sampled when the disease was refractory, from a patient treated with antithyroid drugs. The rearrangement links TRBV27 to TRBJ1-2, with D uncertain. The DNA for the CDR3 is TGTGCCAACAGTTTAGGATCCAGCTATGGCTACACCTTC. Amino acid sequence: CANSLGSSYGYTF.